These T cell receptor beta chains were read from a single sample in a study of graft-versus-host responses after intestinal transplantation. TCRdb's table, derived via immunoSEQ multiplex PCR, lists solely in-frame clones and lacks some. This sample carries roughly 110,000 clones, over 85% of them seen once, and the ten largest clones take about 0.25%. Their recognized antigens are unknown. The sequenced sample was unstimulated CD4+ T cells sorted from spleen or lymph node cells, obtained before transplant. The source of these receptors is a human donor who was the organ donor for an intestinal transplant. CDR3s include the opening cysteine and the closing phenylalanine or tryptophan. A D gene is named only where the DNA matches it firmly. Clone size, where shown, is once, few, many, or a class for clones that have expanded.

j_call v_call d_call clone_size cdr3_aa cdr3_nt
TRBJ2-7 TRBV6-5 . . CASSYEGGDTSEQYF TGTGCCAGCAGTTATGAGGGGGGAGACACTTCCGAGCAGTACTTC
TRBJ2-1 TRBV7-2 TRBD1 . CASSDMRQGGHEQFF TGTGCCAGCAGCGACATGAGACAGGGTGGGCATGAGCAGTTCTTC
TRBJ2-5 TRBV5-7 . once CASSLLGAGETQYF TGTGCCAGCAGCTTGTTGGGGGCGGGAGAGACCCAGTACTTC
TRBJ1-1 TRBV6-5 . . CASSFQDAEAFF TGTGCCAGCAGTTTTCAGGACGCTGAAGCTTTCTTT
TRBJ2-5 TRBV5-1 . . CASSLAGTRETQYF TGCGCCAGCAGCTTGGCCGGGACACGAGAGACCCAGTACTTC
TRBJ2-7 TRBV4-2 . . CASSQDWGEQYF TGTGCCAGCAGCCAAGATTGGGGAGAGCAGTACTTC
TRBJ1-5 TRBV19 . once CASSQDINQPQHF TGTGCCTCATCCCAGGACATAAATCAGCCCCAGCATTTT
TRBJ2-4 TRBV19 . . CASSIPSAAKNIQYF TGTGCCAGTAGTATACCCAGTGCGGCCAAAAACATTCAGTACTTC
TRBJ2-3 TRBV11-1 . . CASSLGGTDTQYF TGTGCCAGCAGTCTTGGGGGGACAGATACGCAGTATTTT
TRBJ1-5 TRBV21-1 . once CASSKAGYSNQPQHF TGTGCCAGCAGCAAAGCGGGTTATAGCAATCAGCCCCAGCATTTT
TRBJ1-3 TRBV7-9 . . CASSLSAGPGNTIYF TGTGCCAGCAGCTTATCTGCGGGGCCTGGAAACACCATATATTTT
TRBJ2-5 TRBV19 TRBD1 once CASSLYYRDRGEETQYF TGTGCCAGTAGTCTCTACTACCGGGACAGGGGGGAGGAGACCCAGTACTTC
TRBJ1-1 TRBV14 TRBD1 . CASSRETGRIGNTEAFF TGTGCCAGCAGCCGAGAGACAGGGCGGATTGGGAACACTGAAGCTTTCTTT
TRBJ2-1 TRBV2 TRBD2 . CASSPKGLALEQFF TGTGCCAGCAGTCCTAAGGGACTAGCCTTGGAGCAGTTCTTC
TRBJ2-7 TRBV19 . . CASSSRQESSYEQYF TGTGCCAGTAGTTCAAGACAGGAGAGCTCCTACGAGCAGTACTTC
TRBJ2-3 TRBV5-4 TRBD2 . CASSIKREASTDTQYF TGTGCCAGCAGCATTAAGCGGGAGGCTAGCACAGATACGCAGTATTTT
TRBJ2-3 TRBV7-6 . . CASSPRQSGTDTQYF TGTGCCAGCAGCCCCCGACAGTCCGGCACAGATACGCAGTATTTT
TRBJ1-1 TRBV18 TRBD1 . CASSPGQGATEAFF TGTGCCAGCTCACCCGGACAGGGGGCCACTGAAGCTTTCTTT